The 21 T cell receptor beta chains listed next were all sequenced from one sample in a study of blood T cell repertoires in COVID-19. TCRdb's copy holds only in-frame clones and misses some; the assay was immunoSEQ multiplex PCR. The table records approximately 260,000 clones, 85% to 90% of them present only once. Material for sequencing was PBMCs or T cells enriched from blood (not recorded which). The receptor set was obtained from an older woman who had recovered from COVID-19.

The gene calls are TRBV28 and TRBJ1-6, with D uncertain. Trimming removed 7 bases at V and 7 bases at J, with 17 bases between. The CDR3 runs to 15 residues. CDR1 MDHEN and CDR2 SYDVKM come from the germline V gene. CDR3 DNA: TGTGCCAGCAATCTACCCCAGTCGGGGAATTCACCCCTCCACTTT. This translates into CASNLPQSGNSPLHF.

The chain links TRBV5-1 to TRBJ2-4; D is ambiguous. Per the germline V gene, CDR1 is SGHRS and CDR2 is YFSETQ. Trimming removed 0 bases from V and 0 bases from J, with 10 bases in between. CDR3 size: 16 residues. In DNA form, the CDR3 reads TGCGCCAGCAGCTTGGGGCAGTCCCTAGCCAAAAACATTCAGTACTTC. As protein: CASSLGQSLAKNIQYF. The whole variable domain, filled in from reference TRBV5-1 and TRBJ2-4, reads KAGVTQTPRYLIKTRGQQVTLSCSPISGHRSVSWYQQTPGQGLQFLFEYFSETQRNKGNFPGRFSGRQFSNSRSEMNVSTLELGDSALYLCASSLGQSLAKNIQYFGAGTRLSVL.

The chain has TRBV6-2 or TRBV6-3 and TRBJ1-6; D is perhaps TRBD1 (6 bases). The CDR3 contains 15 residues. Germline assignment: CDR1 MNHEY and CDR2 SVGEGT. The V gene lost 2 bases and the J gene lost 6 bases, with 11 bases spanning the gap. CDR3 protein: CASSYGRGSNSPLHF. CDR3 bases: TGTGCCAGCAGTTACGGGAGGGGGAGTAATTCACCCCTCCACTTT.

A single count supports this clone. The J gene is TRBJ1-2, the V gene TRBV7-9; D possibly corresponds to TRBD1 (5 bases). In germline, CDR1 is SEHNR, CDR2 FQNEAQ (reference sequence). The CDR3 covers 13 residues. The ends were cut back, 1 base at V and 8 bases at J, with 11 bases in the middle. The CDR3 spells CASSLDTGGGYTF. The CDR3 DNA follows: TGTGCCAGCAGCTTAGATACAGGTGGAGGCTACACCTTC.

This clone was counted a single time. The V call is TRBV11-3, the J call TRBJ2-3, with 8 positions matching TRBD2. CDR1 and CDR2 (germline): SGHNT, YENEEA. With V trimmed by 5 bases and J by 1 base, 2 bases remained unmatched. The CDR3 totals 14 residues. The CDR3 nucleotides are TGTGCCAGCAGCATGACTAGCGGCACAGATACGCAGTATTTT. This sequence encodes CASSMTSGTDTQYF.

The V and J genes are TRBV12-5 and TRBJ1-1; tentatively, D is TRBD1 (5 bases). Germline V lookup: CDR1 LGHNT, CDR2 FRNRAP. Trimming left V 5 bases short and J 7 bases short, with 14 bases between. CDR3 length: 13 residues. CDR3 in amino acids: CASGLNRQIEAFF. CDR3 nucleotide sequence: TGTGCTAGTGGTCTCAATCGACAGATTGAAGCTTTCTTT.

This sequence joins TRBV5-1 and TRBJ2-3, with a tentative D call TRBD2 (6 bases). The CDR3 runs 14 residues. V shed 3 bases and J shed 2 bases, with 10 bases lying between them. Per germline, CDR1 SGHRS and CDR2 YFSETQ. CDR3 sequence reads: CASSSTGLTDTQYF. In DNA, the CDR3 is TGCGCCAGCAGCTCAACGGGACTCACAGATACGCAGTATTTT.

This clone appeared once. The V gene is TRBV19, the J gene TRBJ2-7; a weak D match, TRBD2 (6 bases). Germline V lookup: CDR1 LNHDA, CDR2 SQIVND (reference sequence). The CDR3 runs to 12 residues. Trimming cost V 5 bases and J 3 bases, with 8 bases left between them. The CDR3 protein is CASSPGSYEQYF. DNA of the CDR3: TGTGCCAGTAGTCCCGGGAGCTACGAGCAGTACTTC.

The rearrangement joins TRBV18 to TRBJ2-5; D might be TRBD2 (6 bases). V shed 5 bases and J shed 5 bases, with 18 bases lying between them. CDR1 and CDR2 from the germline V gene are KGHSH and LQKENI. CDR3 length: 15 residues. The CDR3 reads CASSTRSGGHETQYF. The CDR3 nucleotides read TGTGCCAGCTCAACCCGGTCCGGAGGGCACGAGACCCAGTACTTC.

J is TRBJ1-1 and V is TRBV12-3 or TRBV12-4, with D unclear. Trimming stripped 6 bases from V and 0 bases from J, with 8 bases between. The CDR3 is made up of 13 amino acids. CDR3 protein: CASRARVNTEAFF. The CDR3 region has the DNA TGTGCCAGCAGAGCCCGGGTGAACACTGAAGCTTTCTTT.

V is TRBV5-6 and J is TRBJ2-7, with 11 nucleotides matching TRBD1. This CDR3 region has 16 residues. With 2 bases clipped from V and 4 bases from J, the junction kept 8 bases outside the gene matches. Looked up from germline, CDR1 is SGHDT and CDR2 is YYEEEE. CDR3 coding DNA: TGTGCCAGCAGCTTTTTTACCGGGACAGGGGGTTACGAGCAGTACTTC. Residues: CASSFFTGTGGYEQYF.

The chain links TRBV5-1 to TRBJ2-2; D is undetermined. V lost 2 bases to trimming and J lost 6 bases, with 17 bases between them. The CDR3 sequence is 16 residues long. Germline V gene sequence: CDR1 SGHRS, CDR2 YFSETQ. This CDR3 reads CASSFVPAGVSGELFF. DNA of the CDR3: TGCGCCAGCAGCTTTGTTCCCGCAGGCGTCTCCGGGGAGCTGTTTTTT.

J is TRBJ2-5 and V is TRBV30; TRBD2 is a possible D gene (6 bases). The CDR3 length is 15 residues. V was shortened by 4 bases and J by 5 bases, with 20 bases between the two germline ends. Germline loops: CDR1 GTSNPN, CDR2 SVGIG (reference sequence). The CDR3 sequence is CAWIGGLAPRETQYF. DNA of the CDR3: TGTGCCTGGATTGGGGGGTTGGCGCCGAGGGAGACCCAGTACTTC.

The V and J genes are TRBV10-3 and TRBJ1-1; a weak D match, TRBD1 (6 bases). This CDR3 spans 14 amino acids. V lost 6 bases and J 1 base, leaving 12 bases between the germline ends. The germline V gene has CDR1 ENHRY and CDR2 SYGVKD. In DNA, the CDR3 is TGTGCCATCAGGGGACATTCGTCGAACACTGAAGCTTTCTTT. Its protein product is CAIRGHSSNTEAFF.

This chain connects TRBV19 to TRBJ1-2, with 11 bases aligning to TRBD1. Germline trimming cut 4 bases from V and 4 bases from J; bases unmatched to any gene: 11. This CDR3 region has 17 residues. CDR1 LNHDA and CDR2 SQIVND come from the germline V gene (reference sequence). CDR3 sequence reads: CASSTRTGGLPPYGYTF. CDR3 in DNA: TGTGCCAGTAGTACCCGGACAGGGGGCCTCCCCCCCTATGGCTACACCTTC.

This rearrangement joins TRBV27 to TRBJ1-1, with TRBD1 matching over 9 bases. The V and J ends lost 6 bases and 1 base, in that order; junction bases with no gene match: 9. Germline V gives CDR1 MNHEY, CDR2 SMNVEV (reference sequence). The CDR3 has 16 residues. The CDR3 DNA is TGTGCCAGCAGCCGCACTCCGGGACAGGGGAACACTGAAGCTTTCTTT. Amino acid sequence: CASSRTPGQGNTEAFF.

The chain employs TRBV11-3 and TRBJ1-1; D is possibly TRBD1 (6 bases). Germline V gives CDR1 SGHNT, CDR2 YENEEA. CDR3 size: 14 residues. V lost 4 bases to trimming and J lost 0 bases, with 9 bases between them. The CDR3, as DNA: TGTGCCAGCAGCTGGGCAGGGGTGAACACTGAAGCTTTCTTT. Its protein product is CASSWAGVNTEAFF. The full variable domain, in which reference TRBV11-3 and TRBJ1-1 provide the parts outside the CDR3, is EAGVVQSPRYKIIEKKQPVAFWCNPISGHNTLYWYLQNLGQGPELLIRYENEEAVDDSQLPKDRFSAERLKGVDSTLKIQPAELGDSAVYLCASSWAGVNTEAFFGQGTRLTVV.

The CDR3 region has the DNA TGTGCCAGCAGCTTACAGGGACAGAACTATGGCTACACCTTC. Translation: CASSLQGQNYGYTF. The chain has TRBV9 and TRBJ1-2; the match to TRBD1 covers 7 bases. The CDR3 length is 14 residues. Germline V gene data show CDR1 as SGDLS and CDR2 as YYNGEE. V lost 4 bases and J lost 2; bases outside the gene matches: 5.

The CDR3 coding sequence is TGTGCCAGCAGGGGGGAACAGGGACCTAACTATGGCTACACCTTC. Protein sequence: CASRGEQGPNYGYTF. This chain joins TRBV27 and TRBJ1-2; possibly TRBD1 for D (6 bases). CDR3 length: 15 residues. The ends were cut back, 6 bases at V and 0 bases at J, with 14 bases in the middle. Germline V gene data show CDR1 as MNHEY and CDR2 as SMNVEV (reference sequence).

This clone showed up just once. The gene calls are TRBV13 and TRBJ2-7; TRBD2 is a possible D gene (5 bases). CDR3 length equals 14 residues. The germline gives CDR1 PRHDT, CDR2 FYEKMQ (reference sequence). Trimming shortened V by 5 bases and J by 3 bases, and 14 bases separated the two germline ends. The CDR3 reads CASSGGKDIYEQYF. CDR3 DNA sequence: TGTGCCAGCAGCGGAGGAAAGGATATCTACGAGCAGTACTTC.

The chain is built from TRBV10-3 and TRBJ1-6; D is ambiguous. Trimming removed 6 bases at V and 7 bases at J, with 13 bases between. Germline values: CDR1 ENHRY, CDR2 SYGVKD. CDR3 length: 14 residues. CDR3: CAISRLLMNSPLHF. As DNA, the CDR3 is TGTGCCATCAGCCGACTGTTAATGAATTCACCCCTCCACTTT.